The rows below give T cell receptor beta chains drawn from one sample of a study of cytomegalovirus exposure and HLA in healthy donors. Measured with immunoSEQ multiplex PCR; TCRdb has only the in-frame clones, and not every one. The sample shows about 130,000 clones, about 70% of them seen only once. Sample: PBMCs. These receptors were collected from an older woman in good health and CMV-seropositive. CDR3s include the opening cysteine and the closing phenylalanine or tryptophan. The D gene is left open where the match is weak. Rows give clone size only sometimes, using once, few, many, or a class for an expanded clone.

D gene,clone size,V gene,J gene,CDR3 DNA,CDR3 protein
-,-,TRBV2,TRBJ2-7,TGTGCCAGCAGTGAACTCTTCAAGTATAGCACCTACGAGCAGTACTTC,CASSELFKYSTYEQYF
-,-,TRBV11-2,TRBJ1-1,TGTGCCAGCAGCACACTACAGGGATTCATGAACACTGAAGCTTTCTTT,CASSTLQGFMNTEAFF
-,-,TRBV28,TRBJ2-3,TGTGCCAGCATGGAGGGAAGCACAGATACGCAGTATTTT,CASMEGSTDTQYF
-,-,TRBV4-2,TRBJ1-3,TGTGCCAGCAGCCAAGATTTAGGGGTGGGAAGAAACACCATATATTTT,CASSQDLGVGRNTIYF
-,-,TRBV5-1,TRBJ1-4,TGCGCCAGCTGGGGAGGGGGAGATGAAAAACTGTTTTTT,CASWGGGDEKLFF
TRBD2,few,TRBV5-4,TRBJ2-3,TGTGCCAGCAGCTTGACGGTAGCGGGAGACTCAGATACGCAGTATTTT,CASSLTVAGDSDTQYF
TRBD1,-,TRBV5-1,TRBJ1-4,TGCGCCAGCAGCCCCTCGTCGGGACAGAGGAATGAAAAACTGTTTTTT,CASSPSSGQRNEKLFF
-,-,TRBV7-9,TRBJ2-1,TGTTCCGCCCACAGGGTTTCCTACAATGAGCAGTTCTTC,CSAHRVSYNEQFF
TRBD2,-,TRBV4-2,TRBJ2-5,TGTGCCAGCAGCCAAGATGTGGTAGCGGGAGGTCAAGAGACCCAGTACTTC,CASSQDVVAGGQETQYF
-,-,TRBV11-1,TRBJ1-1,TGTGCCAGCAGCTTAGGTACAGCGAACACTGAAGCTTTCTTT,CASSLGTANTEAFF
-,-,TRBV11-2,TRBJ2-7,TGTGCCAGCAGTTCATTCAGGGGTGAGCAGTACTTC,CASSSFRGEQYF
-,-,TRBV10-3,TRBJ1-3,TGTGCCATCAGGGACTACTCTGGAAACACCATATATTTT,CAIRDYSGNTIYF
-,once,TRBV6-5,TRBJ1-1,TGTGCCAGCAGTTACTCGAGGTGGAACACTGAAGCTTTCTTT,CASSYSRWNTEAFF
-,-,TRBV4-3,TRBJ1-3,TGCGCCAGCAGCCAAGATATTGGACTAGACTCTGGAAACACCATATATTTT,CASSQDIGLDSGNTIYF
TRBD2,-,TRBV9,TRBJ2-3,TGTGCCAGCAGCCCACGGGTTGCCGGGACTAGCGGGATGCGAAACACAGATACGCAGTATTTT,CASSPRVAGTSGMRNTDTQYF
TRBD2,-,TRBV27,TRBJ2-5,TGTGCCAGCAGTTACCGGGACTATGGGAGGATTGAGACCCAGTACTTC,CASSYRDYGRIETQYF
-,-,TRBV11-2,TRBJ2-2,TGTGCCAGCAGCTTTGGCGGGGATTACACCGGGGAGCTGTTTTTT,CASSFGGDYTGELFF
-,-,TRBV9,TRBJ1-2,TGTGCCAGCAGCGCACAGAGTCGATATGGCTACACCTTC,CASSAQSRYGYTF
TRBD2,-,TRBV11-1,TRBJ2-1,TGTGCCAGCAGCCTAACTAGCGGGGGGGCCCATGAGCAGTTCTTC,CASSLTSGGAHEQFF
-,-,TRBV5-4,TRBJ1-2,TGTGCCAGCAGCTTGACAGGGCTCTATGGCTACACCTTC,CASSLTGLYGYTF
TRBD2,-,TRBV6-5,TRBJ2-1,TGTGCCAGCAGTCTACTAGCGGGAGGGCGGGATGAGCAGTTCTTC,CASSLLAGGRDEQFF
TRBD1,-,TRBV11-3,TRBJ2-7,TGTGCCAGCAGCTTAGTGGGGACAGGGGCAGGCGAGCAGTACTTC,CASSLVGTGAGEQYF
TRBD1,-,TRBV4-3,TRBJ2-1,TGCGCCAGCAGCCAAGCGTGGACAGGGAACCCCTACAATGAGCAGTTCTTC,CASSQAWTGNPYNEQFF
TRBD2,-,TRBV7-7,TRBJ2-5,TGTGCCAGCAGTTATGGGACTAGCCGGGAGACCCAGTACTTC,CASSYGTSRETQYF
-,-,TRBV2,TRBJ2-2,TGTGCCAGCAGCGAACTAGGAAGGGAGTCCGGGGAGCTGTTTTTT,CASSELGRESGELFF
-,-,TRBV30,TRBJ1-1,TGTGCCTGGAGAGGGGACAAAGCTTTCTTT,CAWRGDKAFF
TRBD1,-,TRBV7-9,TRBJ2-1,TGTGCCAGCAGCCCCTTCCGGGACAGAAACAATGAGCAGTTCTTC,CASSPFRDRNNEQFF
-,-,TRBV6-5,TRBJ2-7,TGTGCCAGCAGTTACGGGATTCAGGGGCCCTACGAGCAGTACTTC,CASSYGIQGPYEQYF
TRBD1,-,TRBV19,TRBJ2-4,TGTGCCAGTAGTAGCGACAGGGCGGTTGGCAAAAACATTCAGTACTTC,CASSSDRAVGKNIQYF
-,few,TRBV6-5,TRBJ1-2,TGTGCCAGCAGTTACATTGGGGGGGCATCGGGTTATGGCTACACCTTC,CASSYIGGASGYGYTF
TRBD1,-,TRBV4-1,TRBJ2-5,TGCGCCAGCAGCCAAGATCAGGGACAGTGGAAAGAGACCCAGTACTTC,CASSQDQGQWKETQYF
TRBD1,-,TRBV6-1,TRBJ2-2,TGTGCCAGCAGTCGGACAGGGTCGGGGGAGCTGTTTTTT,CASSRTGSGELFF
-,-,TRBV2,TRBJ1-1,TGTGCCAGCAGTGAACAGGGCGGGGGCCTGAACACTGAAGCTTTCTTT,CASSEQGGGLNTEAFF
TRBD2,-,TRBV4-1,TRBJ2-2,TGCGCCAGCAGCCAAGTGAGCGGGGGGAGCACCGGGGAGCTGTTTTTT,CASSQVSGGSTGELFF
TRBD1,-,TRBV2,TRBJ2-3,TGTGCCAGCAGTGAACTAATAAGACCGGGACAGAACACAGATACGCAGTATTTT,CASSELIRPGQNTDTQYF
TRBD2,-,TRBV5-4,TRBJ2-1,TGTGCCAGCAGCCCGGGGGGGACTAGCATCAGGGATGAGCAGTTCTTC,CASSPGGTSIRDEQFF
-,-,TRBV7-2,TRBJ2-7,TGTGCCAGCAGCACCCGACAGGACGAGCAGTACTTC,CASSTRQDEQYF
TRBD1,-,TRBV19,TRBJ1-2,TGTGCCAGTACGCCGGGACAGGGTAACTATGGCTACACCTTC,CASTPGQGNYGYTF
-,-,TRBV10-3,TRBJ1-2,TGTGCCATCAGTGATCTATTATTCGGTGGCTACACCTTC,CAISDLLFGGYTF